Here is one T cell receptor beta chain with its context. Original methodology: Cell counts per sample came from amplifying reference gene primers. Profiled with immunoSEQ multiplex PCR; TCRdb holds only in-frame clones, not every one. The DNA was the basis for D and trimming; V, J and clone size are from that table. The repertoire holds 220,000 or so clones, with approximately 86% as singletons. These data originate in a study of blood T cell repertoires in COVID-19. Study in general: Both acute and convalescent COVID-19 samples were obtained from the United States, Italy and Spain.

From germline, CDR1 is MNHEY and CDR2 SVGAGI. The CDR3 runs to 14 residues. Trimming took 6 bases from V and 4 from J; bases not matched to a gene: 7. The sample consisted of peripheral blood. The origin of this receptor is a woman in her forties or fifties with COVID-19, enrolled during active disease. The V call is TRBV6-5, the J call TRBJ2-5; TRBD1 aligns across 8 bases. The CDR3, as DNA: TGTGCCAGCAGATCCCAGGGGGCAAGAGAGACCCAGTACTTC. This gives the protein CASRSQGARETQYF.